One and the same sample provided the 20 T cell receptor beta chains below, sequenced in a study of early T cells in non-severe SARS-CoV-2 infection. TCRdb redid the calling of the 5' RACE reads with MiXCR, one entry per CDR3 protein. The sample lists around 70,000 distinct CDR3 sequences, around 12% occurring once. Sequenced input: whole blood. All receptors come from an adult who was a healthcare worker with PCR-confirmed SARS-CoV-2 infection or an uninfected control (not recorded which).

This chain connects TRBV4-1 to TRBJ2-7, with TRBD1 matching 10 bases. The V gene end was trimmed by 5 bases and the J gene end by 5 bases; junction bases not matched to a gene: 9. The CDR3 is 15 residues long. Germline V gene data show CDR1 as MGHRA and CDR2 as YSYEKL. The CDR3 loop is CASSFRDRGVDEQYF. The CDR3, as DNA: TGCGCCAGCAGCTTCCGGGACAGGGGAGTGGACGAGCAGTACTTC.

This clonotype was counted ten times or more. This rearrangement joins TRBV7-9 to TRBJ2-2; D is perhaps TRBD1 (5 bases). The V end was cut by 6 bases, the J end by 0 bases, with 11 bases between. Germline V CDR1 and CDR2: SEHNR, FQNEAQ (reference sequence). The CDR3 runs 15 residues. Here the CDR3 DNA reads TGTGCCAGCAGTTCTCAGGGATCGAACACCGGGGAGCTGTTTTTT. Protein sequence: CASSSQGSNTGELFF.

The chain links TRBV6-5 to TRBJ1-1; D is perhaps TRBD1 (6 bases). V shed 6 bases and J shed 5 bases, with 16 bases lying between them. The germline V gene encodes CDR1 MNHEY and CDR2 SVGAGI. The CDR3 totals 14 residues. In DNA, the CDR3 is TGTGCCAGCAGCTCCAACTTCCAGGGGACTGAAGCTTTCTTT. Its translation is CASSSNFQGTEAFF.

This clonotype was recorded many times. The rearrangement joins TRBV27 to TRBJ2-2; D possibly uses TRBD1 or TRBD2 (6 bases each). Trimming removed 5 bases from V and 7 bases from J, with 11 bases in between. Germline CDR1 is MNHEY and CDR2 is SMNVEV (reference sequence). This CDR3 is built from 13 residues. For the CDR3, the DNA is TGTGCCAGCAGTCTACAGGGAGGCGGGGAGCTGTTTTTT. Its translation: CASSLQGGGELFF.

This clonotype was detected only a few times. The V and J genes are TRBV12-3 or TRBV12-4 and TRBJ1-6, with D tentatively TRBD1 (6 bases). Trimming removed 6 bases from V and 9 bases from J, with 27 bases in between. This CDR3 contains 18 residues. CDR3 in DNA: TGTGCCAGCAGCCACACCGCCGGGACACTCGGCCCATTTTCACCCCTCCACTTT. Protein sequence: CASSHTAGTLGPFSPLHF.

This clonotype has just a few counts. The CDR3 DNA follows: TGTGCAAGTCGCTTCGTACCGGGACAGGGAATTAAGAACACTGAAGCTTTCTTT. Residues: CASRFVPGQGIKNTEAFF. The chain carries TRBV12-2 and TRBJ1-1; the table's D call of TRBD1 was not tested on the DNA. TRBV12-2 is labeled a pseudogene. The CDR3 totals 18 residues.

The chain links TRBV3-1 to TRBJ2-3; D might be TRBD2 (6 bases). The CDR3 length is 16 residues. The ends were cut back, 2 bases at V and 3 bases at J, with 15 bases in the middle. Germline V gene sequence: CDR1 LGHDT, CDR2 YNNKEL (reference sequence). CDR3 sequence: CASSQLGTAETDTQYF. Written as DNA, the CDR3 is TGTGCCAGCAGCCAATTGGGGACTGCCGAGACAGATACGCAGTATTTT.

The chain carries TRBV29-1 and TRBJ2-4; TRBD1 matches 8 bases. V was pared by 3 bases and J by 5 bases, with 6 bases of the junction left unmatched. This CDR3 region has 14 residues. CDR1 and CDR2 from the germline V gene are SQVTM and ANQGSEA. As DNA, the CDR3 is TGCAGCGTTGAGGTACAGGGGGAACAAAACATTCAGTACTTC. This sequence encodes CSVEVQGEQNIQYF.

This clonotype was counted only a few times. The chain joins TRBV5-1 to TRBJ2-1, with a possible D match to TRBD2 (5 bases). V was pared by 4 bases and J by 7 bases, with 18 bases between. Germline-derived CDR1 and CDR2 are SGHRS and YFSETQ. The CDR3 has 15 residues. Here the CDR3 DNA reads TGCGCCAGCAGCCCTGCCGGAGGTACGTCAAATGAGCAGTTCTTC. Translated, it gives CASSPAGGTSNEQFF.

V usage is TRBV6-5 and J usage is TRBJ2-7; TRBD2 matches 12 bases. The CDR3 covers 13 residues. Trimming at V came to 5 bases and at J to 7 bases, leaving 3 bases not matched to a gene. Germline-derived CDR1 and CDR2 are MNHEY and SVGAGI. The CDR3: CASSLGLAGEQYF. CDR3 in DNA: TGTGCCAGCAGTCTCGGACTAGCGGGAGAGCAGTACTTC.

This clonotype was detected many times. The chain has TRBV25-1 and TRBJ1-4; no definite D call. Trimming took off 8 bases at V and 4 bases at J, with 14 bases between the two ends. The length of the CDR3 is 14 residues. CDR1 MGHDK and CDR2 SYGVNS come from the germline V gene. The DNA for the CDR3 is TGTGCCAGCGAGGAGAGCCGGGGTAATGAAAAACTGTTTTTT. Protein sequence: CASEESRGNEKLFF.

This clonotype was recorded a few times. The chain is built from TRBV4-1 and TRBJ2-4; D is possibly TRBD2 (6 bases). The ends were cut back, 4 bases at V and 7 bases at J, with 14 bases in the middle. The CDR3 is 14 residues long. Germline CDR1 MGHRA, CDR2 YSYEKL. The CDR3 DNA reads as TGCGCCAGCAGCCCTGGACTATATGTGAACATTCAGTACTTC. As protein: CASSPGLYVNIQYF.

V and J are TRBV5-1 and TRBJ2-1, with 9 bases lining up with TRBD1. The trim removed 0 bases at V and 8 bases at J, leaving 6 bases unmatched. Germline CDR1 and CDR2: SGHRS and YFSETQ. This CDR3 contains 15 residues. The CDR3 region has the DNA TGCGCCAGCAGCTTGGGGGACAGGGATGTGGATGAGCAGTTCTTC. Its translation: CASSLGDRDVDEQFF.

This clonotype was observed a few times. The chain carries TRBV6-2 or TRBV6-3 and TRBJ2-7; D possibly corresponds to TRBD2 (7 bases). The CDR3 runs to 16 residues. Per the germline V gene, CDR1 is MNHEY and CDR2 is SVGEGT. Trimming took off 5 bases at V and 1 base at J, with 18 bases between the two ends. Written as DNA, the CDR3 is TGTGCCAGCAGTGACGGGGCGGGGGCGAAGTCCTACGAGCAGTACTTC. The encoded protein is CASSDGAGAKSYEQYF.

This clonotype occurred many times. This chain joins TRBV20-1 and TRBJ2-7; 9 bases match TRBD1. Unmatched junction bases numbered 4, after V lost 3 bases and J lost 4 bases. Germline V gene lookup returns CDR1 DFQATT and CDR2 SNEGSKA (reference sequence). The CDR3 length is 13 residues. This CDR3 is CSARRTGVYEQYF. CDR3 nucleotides: TGCAGTGCTAGGAGGACAGGGGTTTACGAGCAGTACTTC.

A few counts support this clonotype. The chain recombines TRBV10-2 with TRBJ2-5, with a possible D match to TRBD2 (5 bases). CDR1 and CDR2 (germline): WSHSY, SAAADI. The CDR3 has 15 amino acids. The V gene lost 3 bases and the J gene lost 2 bases, with 13 bases spanning the gap. The CDR3 spells CASSEIARIQETQYF. The CDR3 nucleotides read TGCGCCAGCAGTGAAATAGCGCGGATTCAAGAGACCCAGTACTTC.

This clonotype was detected only a few times. The chain combines TRBV12-3 or TRBV12-4 with TRBJ2-5; 8 bases align to TRBD2. There are 16 residues in the CDR3. J lost 4 bases, V lost 3 bases, and 10 bases had no gene match. In DNA, the CDR3 is TGTGCCAGCAGTTTCCTTAGCGGGATGGTAGTAGAGACCCAGTACTTC. As protein: CASSFLSGMVVETQYF.

This clonotype occurred a few times. V and J are TRBV4-1 and TRBJ2-1; 11 nucleotides align to TRBD2. CDR1 is MGHRA, CDR2 YSYEKL, per germline. The CDR3 runs to 17 residues. The trim removed 2 bases at V and 9 bases at J, leaving 12 bases unmatched. The CDR3: CASSQPTVSGRASEQFF. The CDR3 bases are TGCGCCAGCAGCCAACCGACAGTTAGCGGGAGGGCAAGTGAGCAGTTCTTC.

The table lists this clonotype with many counts. In nucleotides, the CDR3 is TGTGCCAGCAGTGAATACCTGGGGGGCTACACCTTC. Translation: CASSEYLGGYTF. The chain couples TRBV25-1 to TRBJ1-2; D remains ambiguous. The CDR3 has 12 residues. V lost 0 bases and J 8 bases, leaving 7 bases between the germline ends. CDR1 is MGHDK, CDR2 SYGVNS, per germline.

The CDR3 DNA reads as TGCGCCAGCACCCCTTCGGACTACACGGAAAAGTGGGAGTACTTC. It yields the protein CASTPSDYTEKWEYF. J is TRBJ2-4 and V is TRBV23-1, with D perhaps matching TRBD2 (6 bases). TRBV23-1 is recorded as an ORF, its role being uncertain. The V and J ends lost 7 bases and 14 bases respectively, with 27 bases between them. This CDR3 region has 15 residues.